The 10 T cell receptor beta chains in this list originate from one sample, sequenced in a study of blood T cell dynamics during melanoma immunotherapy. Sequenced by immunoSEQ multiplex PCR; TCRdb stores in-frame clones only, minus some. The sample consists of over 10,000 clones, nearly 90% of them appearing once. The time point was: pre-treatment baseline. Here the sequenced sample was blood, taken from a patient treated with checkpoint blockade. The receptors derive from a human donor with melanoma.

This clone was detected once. The chain's CDR3 is CASSQGDLTQHF. The CDR3 coding sequence is TGTGCCAGCTCACAGGGTGATTTGACCCAGCATTTT. The rearrangement uses TRBV18 and TRBJ1-5; no clear D. In germline, CDR1 is KGHSH, CDR2 LQKENI. The CDR3 length is 12 residues. V lost 4 bases and J 11 bases, leaving 12 bases between the germline ends. The full variable domain, rest sourced from reference TRBV18 and TRBJ1-5, is NAGVMQNPRHLVRRRGQEARLRCSPMKGHSHVYWYRQLPEEGLKFMVYLQKENIIDESGMPKERFSAEFPKEGPSILRIQQVVRGDSAAYFCASSQGDLTQHFGDGTRLSIL.

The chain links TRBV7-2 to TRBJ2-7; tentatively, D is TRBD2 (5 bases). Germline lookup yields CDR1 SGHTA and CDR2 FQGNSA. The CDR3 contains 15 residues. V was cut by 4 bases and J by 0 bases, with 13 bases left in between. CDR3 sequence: CASSWTGGSSYEQYF. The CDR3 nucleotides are TGTGCCAGCAGCTGGACGGGTGGGAGCTCCTACGAGCAGTACTTC. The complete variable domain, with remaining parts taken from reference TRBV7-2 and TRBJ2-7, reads GAGVSQSPSNKVTEKGKDVELRCDPISGHTALYWYRQSLGQGLEFLIYFQGNSAPDKSGLPSDRFSAERTGGSVSTLTIQRTQQEDSAVYLCASSWTGGSSYEQYFGPGTRLTVT.

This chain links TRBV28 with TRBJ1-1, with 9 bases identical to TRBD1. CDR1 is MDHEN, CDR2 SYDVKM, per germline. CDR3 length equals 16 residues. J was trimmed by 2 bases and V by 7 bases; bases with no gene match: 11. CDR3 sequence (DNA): TGTGCCAGCATCCAAGGACAGGGGCCAGTAAACACTGAAGCTTTCTTT. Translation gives CASIQGQGPVNTEAFF.

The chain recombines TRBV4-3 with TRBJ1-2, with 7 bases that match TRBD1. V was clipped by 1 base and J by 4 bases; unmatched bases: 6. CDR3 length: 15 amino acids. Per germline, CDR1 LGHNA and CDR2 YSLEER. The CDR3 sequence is CASSQGTGGTYGYTF. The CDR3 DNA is TGCGCCAGCAGCCAAGGGACAGGTGGGACCTATGGCTACACCTTC.

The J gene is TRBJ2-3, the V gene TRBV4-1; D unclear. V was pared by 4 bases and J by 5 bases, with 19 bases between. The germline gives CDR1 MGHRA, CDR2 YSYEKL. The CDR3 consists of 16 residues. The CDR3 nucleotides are TGCGCCAGCAGCCTGACTCTAGAAGTTGGCCTAGATACGCAGTATTTT. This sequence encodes CASSLTLEVGLDTQYF.

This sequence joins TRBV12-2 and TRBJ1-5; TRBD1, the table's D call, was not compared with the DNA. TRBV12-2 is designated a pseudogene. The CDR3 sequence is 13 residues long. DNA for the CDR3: TGTGCAAGTCGCTCAGGGGGTACTCAGCCCCAGCATTTT. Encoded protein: CASRSGGTQPQHF.

CDR3 amino acids: CASSSFAGTGVRTQYF. The CDR3, as DNA: TGCGCCAGCAGCTCGTTTGCTGGGACAGGGGTCCGTACGCAGTATTTT. This sequence joins TRBV5-1 and TRBJ2-3; TRBD1 matches at 10 bases. The CDR3 sequence is 16 residues long. Trimming removed 3 bases from V and 8 bases from J; junction bases left unmatched: 12. Per germline, CDR1 SGHRS and CDR2 YFSETQ.

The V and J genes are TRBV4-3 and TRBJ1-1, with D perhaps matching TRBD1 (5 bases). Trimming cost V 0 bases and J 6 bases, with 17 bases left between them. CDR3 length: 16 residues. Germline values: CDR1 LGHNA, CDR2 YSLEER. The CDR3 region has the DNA TGCGCCAGCAGCCAAGAATCAGGACACCGAGGGGCTGAAGCTTTCTTT. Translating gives CASSQESGHRGAEAFF.

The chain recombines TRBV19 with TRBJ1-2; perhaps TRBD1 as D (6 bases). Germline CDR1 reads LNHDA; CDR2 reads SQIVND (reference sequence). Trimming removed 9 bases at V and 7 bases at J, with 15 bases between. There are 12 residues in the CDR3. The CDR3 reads CASVQGVSGYTF. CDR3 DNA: TGTGCCAGCGTACAGGGAGTCTCTGGCTACACCTTC.

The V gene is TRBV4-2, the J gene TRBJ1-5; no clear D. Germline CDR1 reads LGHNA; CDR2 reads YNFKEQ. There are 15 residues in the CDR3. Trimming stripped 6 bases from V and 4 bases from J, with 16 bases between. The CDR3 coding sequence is TGTGCCAGCAGGAAGATCGGCAGCCTAAATCAGCCCCAGCATTTT. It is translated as CASRKIGSLNQPQHF.